A single sample is the source of the 2 T cell receptor beta chains below, sequenced in a study of T cells of healthy individuals. Via MiXCR, TCRdb re-called the 5' RACE reads, giving one row per CDR3 protein. The table has about 41,000 distinct CDR3 sequences, 3.5% to 5.5% seen once. These receptors were obtained from a human donor in good health.

The chain is built from TRBV4-3 and TRBJ1-2; the D is unclear. The germline V gene encodes CDR1 LGHNA and CDR2 YSLEER. Trimming left V 0 bases short and J 3 bases short, with 11 bases between. CDR3 length equals 15 residues. The CDR3 DNA follows: TGCGCCAGCAGCCAAGATCCCAGGAGGGACTATGGCTACACCTTC. This translates into CASSQDPRRDYGYTF.

This clonotype turned up a few times. The gene calls are TRBV20-1 and TRBJ2-7; 7 nucleotides agree with TRBD2. The V and J ends lost 1 base and 0 bases, in that order; junction bases with no gene match: 0. Germline CDR1 DFQATT, CDR2 SNEGSKA (reference sequence). The CDR3 covers 13 residues. CDR3 sequence (DNA): TGCAGTGCTAGAGGGACTAGCTCCTACGAGCAGTACTTC. Protein product: CSARGTSSYEQYF.